The 5 T cell receptor beta chains presented below share a single source sample, sequenced in a study of T cells in Graves' hyperthyroidism and ophthalmopathy. Researchers took RNA transcripts and amplified the TCR beta CDR3 regions from them. HTBI primers were the set used in a first-round RT-PCR of the TCR CDR3. One entry per CDR3 protein, called by TCRdb with MiXCR from the multiplex PCR reads. The sample has hundreds of thousands of distinct CDR3 sequences, around 15% seen once; the top ten hold roughly an eighth. Material for sequencing was blood. These receptor sequences come from a woman in her forties or fifties with Graves' ophthalmopathy.

This clonotype was detected ten times or more. V usage is TRBV18 and J usage is TRBJ1-5; tentative D call: TRBD1 (5 bases). V was trimmed by 6 bases and J by 1 base, leaving 16 bases between them. Germline values: CDR1 KGHSH, CDR2 LQKENI. CDR3 size: 16 residues. The DNA for the CDR3 is TGTGCCAGCTCCCCCTCTGGGGCACCAAGCAATCAGCCCCAGCATTTT. Protein product: CASSPSGAPSNQPQHF.

This clonotype was found many times. The V gene is TRBV20-1, the J gene TRBJ1-5; unclear D gene. CDR3 length equals 14 residues. CDR1 DFQATT and CDR2 SNEGSKA come from the germline V gene (reference sequence). V was cut by 3 bases and J by 0 bases, with 9 bases left in between. CDR3 sequence (DNA): TGCAGTGCTAGGGCTGATTATAGCAATCAGCCCCAGCATTTT. Translation: CSARADYSNQPQHF.

This clonotype was detected only a few times. This chain joins TRBV9 and TRBJ2-1, with 7 bases identical to TRBD2. There are 16 residues in the CDR3. In germline, CDR1 is SGDLS, CDR2 YYNGEE. J gave up 2 bases and V 2 bases, and 7 bases lay outside the gene matches. The CDR3 loop is CASSVGASGAYNEQFF. The CDR3 nucleotides are TGTGCCAGCAGCGTTGGTGCTAGCGGCGCCTACAATGAGCAGTTCTTC.

A single count supports this clonotype. In DNA, the CDR3 is TGCGCCAGCAGCTCTAAGACAGCTAACTATGGCTACACCTTC. The encoded protein is CASSSKTANYGYTF. The V and J genes are TRBV5-1 and TRBJ1-2, with D perhaps TRBD1 (5 bases). V was pared by 3 bases and J by 0 bases, with 9 bases between. The V gene's germline CDR1 is SGHRS and CDR2 YFSETQ. The CDR3 totals 14 residues.

This clonotype was counted at least ten times. The J gene is TRBJ2-1, the V gene TRBV2; D is ambiguous. Trimming shortened V by 4 bases and J by 9 bases, and 13 bases separated the two germline ends. This CDR3 has 13 residues. CDR1 and CDR2 from the germline V gene are SNHLY and FYNNEI. CDR3 DNA sequence: TGTGCCAGCAGTGGGGGAAGCGCGACTGAGCAGTTCTTC. It is translated as CASSGGSATEQFF.